This T cell receptor beta chain was captured by sequencing in a study of OX40 agonist ivuxolimab in advanced cancers. Overall study context: Patients with prior anti-PD-1, anti-PD-L1 or anti-CTLA-4 therapy were eligible; less than 50% had some.

Produced via immunoSEQ multiplex PCR; TCRdb's table is partial and in-frame only. The sample holds approximately 77,000 clones, around 85% seen once. Trimming at V came to 6 bases and at J to 5 bases, leaving 6 bases not matched to a gene. CDR1 MDHEN and CDR2 SYDVKM come from the germline V gene. There are 14 residues in the CDR3. This clone was counted once. This TCR was sampled from an adult with an advanced solid tumor such as melanoma, head and neck, liver or kidney cancer. The specimen was CD4+ or CD8+ T cells sorted from blood, collected in a trial of the OX40 agonist ivuxolimab. V is TRBV28 and J is TRBJ1-4, with 7 bases lining up with TRBD1. The CDR3 nucleotides are TGTGCCAGCAGCTCCGGGACAGAGAATGAAAAACTGTTTTTT. This translates into CASSSGTENEKLFF.